The present entry profiles one TCR beta chain with its context. The antigen remains unidentified. The data stem from a study of post-analysis software for immune sequencing data. Looking at the study overall: In terms of disease course, relapsing-remitting, secondary progressive and progressive-relapsing multiple sclerosis were included.

Points from the study as a whole: The study found significantly lower normalized Chao1 diversity in multiple sclerosis patients than in controls. Several TRBV segments (TRBV5-6, TRBV5-1 and TRBV20-1 among them) occurred more frequently in patients than in controls. Batch-matched samples strongly co-clustered by F measure.

V was pared by 1 base and J by 4 bases, with 13 bases between. Germline CDR1 reads DFQATT; CDR2 reads SNEGSKA (reference sequence). The CDR3 length is 14 residues. The TCR beta cDNA libraries contained unique molecular identifiers. TCRdb re-called the PCR reads through MiXCR, storing one row per CDR3 protein. The table lists roughly 600,000 distinct CDR3 sequences, roughly 45% of them singletons. Sequenced material: blood. This clonotype originated in a girl under 18 with multiple sclerosis. The chain uses TRBV20-1 and TRBJ1-1; weak D call: TRBD1 (6 bases). The CDR3 region is CSARGRGQPTEAFF. CDR3 nucleotides: TGCAGTGCTAGAGGGAGGGGACAACCCACTGAAGCTTTCTTT.